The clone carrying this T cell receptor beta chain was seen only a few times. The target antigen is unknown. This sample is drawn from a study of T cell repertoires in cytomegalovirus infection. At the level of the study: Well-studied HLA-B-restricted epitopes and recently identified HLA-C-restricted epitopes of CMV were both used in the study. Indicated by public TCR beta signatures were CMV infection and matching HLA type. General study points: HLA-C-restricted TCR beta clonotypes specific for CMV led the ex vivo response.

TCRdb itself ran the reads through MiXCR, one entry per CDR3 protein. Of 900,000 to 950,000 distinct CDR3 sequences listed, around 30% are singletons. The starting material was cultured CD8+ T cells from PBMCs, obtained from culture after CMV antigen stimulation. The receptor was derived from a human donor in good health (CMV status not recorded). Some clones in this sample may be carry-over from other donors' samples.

The CDR3 DNA follows: TGTGCCAGCAGCTGGGAGCGGGGGGTCCCGGGGGAGACCCAGTACTTC. This encodes CASSWERGVPGETQYF. This chain joins TRBV7-9 and TRBJ2-5, with TRBD2 identical over 9 bases. Germline CDR1 reads SEHNR; CDR2 reads FQNEAQ (reference sequence). J lost 5 bases, V lost 4 bases, and 11 bases had no gene match. The CDR3 covers 16 residues.